This T cell receptor beta chain was obtained from a study of cytomegalovirus exposure and HLA in healthy donors. Whole-study results and caveats: As a later analysis revealed, most CMV-associated TCR beta chains appeared HLA-restricted.

About this clone itself: Its matching antigen is unknown. At one boundary the junction diverges from the germline segment, which might be a read error. Other DNA sequences from this sample encode an identical CDR3 as well.

The PCR had 60 Vbeta and 13 Jbeta primers. Clones were read by immunoSEQ multiplex PCR, and TCRdb kept only the in-frame ones, dropping some. The table shows approximately 150,000 clones, with about a tenth occurring only once. The CDR3 totals 18 residues. Looked up from germline, CDR1 is LGHNA and CDR2 is YNFKEQ. The source material was PBMCs. This TCR was sampled from a male donor in good health and CMV-seronegative. The chain joins TRBV4-2 to TRBJ2-1; 11 bases are shared with TRBD2. CDR3 bases: TGTGCCAGCAGCCAAGTCCTACTAGCGGGAGTGTCCTACAACGAGCAGTTCTTC. Encoded protein: CASSQVLLAGVSYNEQFF.